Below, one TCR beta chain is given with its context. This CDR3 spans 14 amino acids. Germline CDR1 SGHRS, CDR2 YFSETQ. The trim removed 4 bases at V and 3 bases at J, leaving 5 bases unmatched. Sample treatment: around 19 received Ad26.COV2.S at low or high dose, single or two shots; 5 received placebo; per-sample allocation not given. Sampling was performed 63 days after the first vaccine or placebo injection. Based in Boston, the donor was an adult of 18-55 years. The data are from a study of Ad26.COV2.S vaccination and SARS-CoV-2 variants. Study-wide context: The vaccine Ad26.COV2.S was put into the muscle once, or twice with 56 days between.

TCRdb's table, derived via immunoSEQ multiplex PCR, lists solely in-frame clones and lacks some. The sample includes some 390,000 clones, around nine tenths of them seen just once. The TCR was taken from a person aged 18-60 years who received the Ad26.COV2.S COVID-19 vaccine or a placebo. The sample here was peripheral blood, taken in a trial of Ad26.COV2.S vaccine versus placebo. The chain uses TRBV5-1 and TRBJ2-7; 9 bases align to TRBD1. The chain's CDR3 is CASSEGTGNYEQYF. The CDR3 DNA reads TGCGCCAGCAGCGAAGGGACAGGGAACTACGAGCAGTACTTC.